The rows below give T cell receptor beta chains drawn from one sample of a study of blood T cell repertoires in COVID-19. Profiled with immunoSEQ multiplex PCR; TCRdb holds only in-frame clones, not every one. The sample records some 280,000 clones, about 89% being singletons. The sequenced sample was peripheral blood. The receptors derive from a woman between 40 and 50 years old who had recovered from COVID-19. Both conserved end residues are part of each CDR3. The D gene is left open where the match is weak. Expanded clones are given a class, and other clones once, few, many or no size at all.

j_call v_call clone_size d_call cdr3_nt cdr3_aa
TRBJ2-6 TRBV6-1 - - TGTGCCAGCAGTGAAGCGGGGGGAGCAGGGGCCAACGTCCTGACTTTC CASSEAGGAGANVLTF
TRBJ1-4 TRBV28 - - TGTGCCAGCAGCGGGGCTAATGAAAAACTGTTTTTT CASSGANEKLFF
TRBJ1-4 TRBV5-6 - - TGTGCCAGCAGCTCTGACAGTTTTAATGAAAAACTGTTTTTT CASSSDSFNEKLFF
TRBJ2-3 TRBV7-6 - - TGTGCCAGCAGCTTAGGGCAGACCCAGGGGGATACGCAGTATTTT CASSLGQTQGDTQYF
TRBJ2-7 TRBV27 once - TGTGCCAGCAGTTTATCGGTGGTATCGAGCTCCTACGAGCAGTACTTC CASSLSVVSSSYEQYF
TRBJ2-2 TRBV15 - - TGTGCCACCAGCCCAGGGAAACCCGGGGAGCTGTTTTTT CATSPGKPGELFF
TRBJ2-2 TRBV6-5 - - TGTGCCAGCAGTTACGCCCTTGGAGCCGGGGAGCTGTTTTTT CASSYALGAGELFF
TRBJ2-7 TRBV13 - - TGTGCCAGCAGCTTAACCCAAAGGGGCTACGAGCAGTACTTC CASSLTQRGYEQYF
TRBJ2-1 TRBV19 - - TGTGCCAGTAGTTTCCCACTGTCCAATGAGCAGTTCTTC CASSFPLSNEQFF
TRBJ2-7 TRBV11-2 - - TGTGCCAGCAGCGAACAATCAACCGCCGAGCAGTACTTC CASSEQSTAEQYF
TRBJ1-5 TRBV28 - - TGTGCCAGCATTAAAAACAGGGTTTGGGCCGATAGCAATCAGCCCCAGCATTTT CASIKNRVWADSNQPQHF
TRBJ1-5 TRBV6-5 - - TGTGCCTCACGAGGACAGTTTCTTCAGCCCCAGCATTTT CASRGQFLQPQHF
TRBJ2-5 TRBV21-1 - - TGTGCCAGCAGAAATCCGGGGACAGGGCACCGGGGGCAAGAGACCCAGTACTTC CASRNPGTGHRGQETQYF
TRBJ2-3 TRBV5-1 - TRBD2 TGCGCCAGCAGTCTCCTGGGACTAGCGGGAGGGATGACTGTCACAGATACGCAGTATTTT CASSLLGLAGGMTVTDTQYF
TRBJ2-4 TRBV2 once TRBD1 TGTGCCACCAGGACAGGGGCGGCCAAAAACATTCAGTACTTC CATRTGAAKNIQYF
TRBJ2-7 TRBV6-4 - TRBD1 TGTGCCAGCAGTGATGGACAGGGGGGTTACGAGCAGTACTTC CASSDGQGGYEQYF
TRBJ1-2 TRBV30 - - TGTGCCTGGGACGGGCGGGGCGATGGCTACACCTTC CAWDGRGDGYTF
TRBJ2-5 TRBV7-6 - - TGTGCCAGCAGCTTAGAGTGGAGGTACCAAGAGACCCAGTACTTC CASSLEWRYQETQYF
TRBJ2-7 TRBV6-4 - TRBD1 TGTGCCAGGGAACAGGGGTTCCACGAGCAGTACTTC CAREQGFHEQYF
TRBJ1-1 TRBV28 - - TGTGCCAGCAGTTTAAGACAAAGCACTGAAGCTTTCTTT CASSLRQSTEAFF
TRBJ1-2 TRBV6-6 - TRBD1 TGTGCCAGCAGTTACCTGGGACAGGGGGAACGTTATGGCTACACCTTC CASSYLGQGERYGYTF
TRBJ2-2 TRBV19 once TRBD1 TGTGCCAGCTTTTGGACAGGGGACCCCCTCAACACCGGGGAGCTGTTTTTT CASFWTGDPLNTGELFF